The clone carrying this TCR beta chain was counted many times. Its specificity is unknown. With 1 base removed from V and 3 bases from J, the gap between germline ends came to 19 bases. This CDR3 comprises 17 residues. The V gene's germline CDR1 is DFQATT and CDR2 SNEGSKA (reference sequence). This record belongs to a study of T-cell reconstitution after alpha-beta-depleted transplantation in children. The TCRbeta library incorporated unique molecular identifiers. TCRdb passed the PCR reads through MiXCR, listing each CDR3 protein once. The table includes fewer than 750,000 distinct CDR3 sequences, around 23% detected once. Study observations and caveats: From newly produced T cells came most of the T-cell counts and diversity one year after transplant. Where alpha-beta T cells came from about two months after transplant was reportedly several hundred expanded graft clones.

Sequenced here: PBMCs, mostly from graft donor cells, sampled 360 days after TCRalphabeta/CD19-depleted stem cell transplant. The clonotype originates from a boy under two years old who had a stem cell transplant for acute myeloid leukemia, so the T cells may come from the graft donor. The J gene is TRBJ1-3, the V gene TRBV20-1; perhaps TRBD1 as D (5 bases). The CDR3 sequence is CSARVPVGGTFGNTIYF. CDR3 coding DNA: TGCAGTGCTAGAGTACCCGTTGGGGGAACATTTGGAAACACCATATATTTT.